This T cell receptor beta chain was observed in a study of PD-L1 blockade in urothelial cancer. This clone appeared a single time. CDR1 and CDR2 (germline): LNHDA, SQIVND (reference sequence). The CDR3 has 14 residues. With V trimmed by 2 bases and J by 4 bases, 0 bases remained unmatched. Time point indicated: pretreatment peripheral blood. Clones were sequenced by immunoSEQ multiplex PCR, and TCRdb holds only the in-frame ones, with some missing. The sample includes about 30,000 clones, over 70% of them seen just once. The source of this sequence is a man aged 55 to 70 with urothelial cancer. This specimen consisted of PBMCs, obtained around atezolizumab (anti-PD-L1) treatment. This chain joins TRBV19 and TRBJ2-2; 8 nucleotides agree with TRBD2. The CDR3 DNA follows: TGTGCCAGTAGTATAACTAGCGGCACCGGGGAGCTGTTTTTT. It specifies CASSITSGTGELFF.